The 32 T cell receptor beta chains in this list originate from one sample, sequenced in a study of blood T cells in healthy people across ages. A second 7 to 11 cycle PCR used barcoded and J-beta primers. TCRdb passed the 5' RACE reads through MiXCR, listing each CDR3 protein once. Of almost 550,000 distinct CDR3 sequences listed, 24% were seen once; the top ten hold 8.7%. These data were also reused for a study on T cells of mothers and their children.

Specimen: blood. These receptors were taken from a boy under 18 in good health.

This rearrangement joins TRBV29-1 to TRBJ2-5, with D perhaps matching TRBD1 (6 bases). In germline, CDR1 is SQVTM, CDR2 ANQGSEA. V dropped 3 bases and J dropped 4 bases, with 15 bases sitting between them. The CDR3 is 14 amino acids. CDR3 loop: CSVDLGARRETQYF. Written as DNA, the CDR3 is TGCAGCGTTGATTTGGGGGCGCGACGAGAGACCCAGTACTTC.

This rearrangement joins TRBV7-2 to TRBJ2-2; 7 bases line up with TRBD2. V was pared by 6 bases and J by 4 bases, with 5 bases of the junction left unmatched. The CDR3 has 14 residues. Germline assignment: CDR1 SGHTA and CDR2 FQGNSA. CDR3 DNA: TGTGCCAGCAGGGAAGGACTAGTCACCGGGGAGCTGTTTTTT. Protein product: CASREGLVTGELFF.

This clonotype was counted between two and nine times. This chain joins TRBV28 and TRBJ1-6; D is undetermined. The V end was cut by 6 bases, the J end by 0 bases, with 15 bases between. Germline CDR1 MDHEN, CDR2 SYDVKM. The length of the CDR3 is 17 residues. CDR3 sequence (DNA): TGTGCCAGCAGCAAGACCGCTGTGAGCTCCTATAATTCACCCCTCCACTTT. Encoded protein: CASSKTAVSSYNSPLHF.

The V and J genes are TRBV7-2 and TRBJ1-2, with 7 bases lining up with TRBD1. CDR1 SGHTA and CDR2 FQGNSA come from the germline V gene. The CDR3 has 15 residues. V trimming: 2 bases; J trimming: 2 bases; junction bases outside the gene matches: 5. The CDR3 reads CASSLRVTGNYGYTF. Here the CDR3 DNA reads TGTGCCAGCAGCTTAAGGGTGACAGGGAACTATGGCTACACCTTC.

In the case of this clonotype: Relative to the germline gene, one junction end is altered; a read error may explain this. V is TRBV3-1 and J is TRBJ2-3; 7 nucleotides align to TRBD2. The V gene's germline CDR1 is LGHDT and CDR2 YNNKEL (reference sequence). The CDR3 spans 16 residues. This CDR3 reads CASSQEIPGLTDTQYF. Written as DNA, the CDR3 is TGTGCCAGCAGCCAAGAAATCCCGGGACTAACAGATACGCAGTACTTT.

The V gene is TRBV28, the J gene TRBJ1-6; D possibly corresponds to TRBD1 (5 bases). This CDR3 is 16 amino acids long. Trimming removed 5 bases from V and 4 bases from J, with 15 bases in between. The germline V gene encodes CDR1 MDHEN and CDR2 SYDVKM. The CDR3 here is CASSRPGVSYNSPLHF. CDR3 coding DNA: TGTGCCAGCAGTCGCCCGGGGGTCAGTTATAATTCACCCCTCCACTTT.

This clonotype was picked up a small number of times. The rearrangement joins TRBV20-1 to TRBJ1-6, with 7 bases aligning to TRBD1. CDR3 length equals 14 residues. From germline, CDR1 is DFQATT and CDR2 SNEGSKA (reference sequence). After removal of 0 bases from V and 7 bases from J, the junction contained 3 bases not matched to a gene. The CDR3 DNA reads as TGCAGTGCTAGAGAAGGGACAGTGAATTCACCCCTCCACTTT. Its translation is CSAREGTVNSPLHF.

CDR3 protein: CSARDRVAGLDEQFF. CDR3 nucleotides: TGCAGTGCTAGAGATAGGGTAGCGGGACTCGATGAGCAGTTCTTC. The chain uses TRBV20-1 and TRBJ2-1, with 8 bases identical to TRBD2. V gave up 0 bases and J gave up 8 bases; unmatched junction bases: 9. The CDR3 totals 15 residues. Germline V CDR1 and CDR2: DFQATT, SNEGSKA (reference sequence).

This clonotype was counted a few times. The chain is built from TRBV5-1 and TRBJ2-7; 11 bases are shared with TRBD2. The J call may be mistaken, given a closer DNA end match to TRBJ2-1. CDR1 and CDR2 (germline): SGHRS, YFSETQ. The CDR3 runs to 16 residues. CDR3 sequence (DNA): TGCGCCAGCAGCATGGTTAGCGGGAGGGGTGCGGATGAGCAGTTCTTC. Amino acid sequence: CASSMVSGRGADEQFF.

This clonotype was seen only a few times. This chain uses TRBV2 with TRBJ2-1; TRBD2 matches 9 bases. Germline loops: CDR1 SNHLY, CDR2 FYNNEI. This CDR3 has 15 amino acids. V gave up 6 bases and J gave up 2 bases; unmatched junction bases: 5. CDR3 sequence: CASREQRGAYNEQFF. CDR3 DNA sequence: TGTGCCAGCAGGGAACAGCGGGGGGCCTACAATGAGCAGTTCTTC.

The chain couples TRBV5-1 to TRBJ2-1; 12 bases fit TRBD2. The trim removed 4 bases at V and 2 bases at J, leaving 7 bases unmatched. Germline V gene sequence: CDR1 SGHRS, CDR2 YFSETQ. This CDR3 contains 17 residues. The CDR3 DNA reads TGCGCCAGCAGCGTCCGGACTAGCGGGGTTACCTACAATGAGCAGTTCTTC. It yields the protein CASSVRTSGVTYNEQFF.

This clonotype was picked up a small number of times. The CDR3 is CASSLNTGNNSPLHF. Written as DNA, the CDR3 is TGTGCCAGCAGCTTGAATACAGGAAATAATTCACCCCTCCACTTT. The chain combines TRBV7-2 with TRBJ1-6; a weak D match, TRBD1 (5 bases). The germline CDR1 and CDR2 sequences are SGHTA and FQGNSA. The length of the CDR3 is 15 residues. V gave up 3 bases and J gave up 5 bases, with 11 bases separating them. The variable domain in full, completed from reference TRBV7-2 and TRBJ1-6, reads GAGVSQSPSNKVTEKGKDVELRCDPISGHTALYWYRQSLGQGLEFLIYFQGNSAPDKSGLPSDRFSAERTGGSVSTLTIQRTQQEDSAVYLCASSLNTGNNSPLHFGNGTRLTVT.

The chain's CDR3 is CASSLRPFSTDTQYF. CDR3 DNA sequence: TGCGCCAGCAGCTTGCGGCCTTTTAGCACAGATACGCAGTATTTT. V is TRBV5-1 and J is TRBJ2-3; D remains unclear. The CDR3 runs to 15 residues. Germline CDR1 reads SGHRS; CDR2 reads YFSETQ. Trimming left V 1 base short and J 0 bases short, with 9 bases between.

This clonotype has a handful of counts. This chain links TRBV28 with TRBJ1-6; maybe TRBD1 (5 bases). The germline CDR1 and CDR2 sequences are MDHEN and SYDVKM. The CDR3 spans 13 residues. Trimming shortened V by 8 bases and J by 6 bases, and 11 bases separated the two germline ends. CDR3 bases: TGTGCCAGCCTGACCGGGGCTAATTCACCCCTCCACTTT. Translating gives CASLTGANSPLHF.

This clonotype came up a few times. The chain links TRBV4-3 to TRBJ2-4, with D perhaps TRBD1 (7 bases). The CDR3 runs to 17 residues. Germline V gives CDR1 LGHNA, CDR2 YSLEER. Trimming stripped 0 bases from V and 6 bases from J, with 18 bases between. This CDR3 reads CASSQDGGQGVGNIQYF. The CDR3 region has the DNA TGCGCCAGCAGCCAAGATGGAGGGCAGGGGGTTGGAAACATTCAGTACTTC.

This clonotype appeared a few times. The chain employs TRBV24-1 and TRBJ2-5, with TRBD2 identical over 13 bases. The J call may be mistaken, given a closer DNA end match to TRBJ2-1. CDR3 length equals 15 residues. CDR1 and CDR2 (germline): KGHDR, SFDVKD. As DNA, the CDR3 is TGTGCCACCAGTCAAACTAGCGGGAGGGCCGCTGAGCAGTTCTTC. It yields the protein CATSQTSGRAAEQFF.

The chain uses TRBV6-2 or TRBV6-3 and TRBJ1-6, with 7 bases fitting TRBD1. The CDR3 has 15 residues. The J segment lost 8 bases and the V segment lost 0 bases, leaving 4 bases of the junction unmatched. The germline gives CDR1 MNHEY, CDR2 SVGEGT. As DNA, the CDR3 is TGTGCCAGCAGTTACTCGCAGGGGGTGGATTCACCCCTCCACTTT. Protein: CASSYSQGVDSPLHF.

The chain recombines TRBV19 with TRBJ2-2, with 8 nucleotides matching TRBD1. Germline values: CDR1 LNHDA, CDR2 SQIVND (reference sequence). Trimming cost V 9 bases and J 6 bases; bases outside gene matches: 12. This CDR3 region has 15 residues. In DNA form, the CDR3 reads TGTGCCAGCGGACAGGGTTATTGGAATGCCGGGGAGCTGTTTTTT. As protein: CASGQGYWNAGELFF.

The sample holds many counts of this clonotype. The chain has TRBV7-6 and TRBJ2-3; D possibly uses TRBD1 or TRBD2 (7 bases each). Trimming stripped 3 bases from V and 4 bases from J, with 14 bases between. This CDR3 region has 15 residues. Germline V CDR1 and CDR2: SGHVS, FNYEAQ. The CDR3, as DNA: TGTGCCAGCAGCTTGCTTTCAGGGGGGGCAGATACGCAGTATTTT. Amino acid sequence: CASSLLSGGADTQYF. The whole variable domain, remainder taken from reference TRBV7-6 and TRBJ2-3, is GAGVSQSPRYKVTKRGQDVALRCDPISGHVSLYWYRQALGQGPEFLTYFNYEAQQDKSGLPNDRFSAERPEGSISTLTIQRTEQRDSAMYRCASSLLSGGADTQYFGPGTRLTVL.

The table lists this clonotype with a count of one. The chain joins TRBV5-8 to TRBJ1-2, with D possibly matching TRBD1 (5 bases). The V end was cut by 1 base, the J end by 2 bases, with 12 bases between. Germline CDR1 reads SGHTS; CDR2 reads YDEGEE. The CDR3 loop spans 15 amino acids. The DNA of the CDR3 is TGTGCCAGCAGCTTGTGGGGGGTTTTGAACTATGGCTACACCTTC. Translating it yields CASSLWGVLNYGYTF.

The V call is TRBV12-3 or TRBV12-4, the J call TRBJ2-1; D perhaps matches TRBD2 (7 bases). Judging by the DNA end, TRBJ2-7 fits better; the J call may be wrong. This CDR3 spans 15 amino acids. The CDR3 nucleotides are TGTGCCAGCAGTCCCCGAGGGGGGGCGAGATACGAGCAGTACTTC. Translating it yields CASSPRGGARYEQYF.

This chain connects TRBV28 to TRBJ1-5; TRBD1 agrees at 7 bases. Losses at the gene ends were 2 bases for V and 5 bases for J; bases not matched to a gene: 30. The CDR3 extends over 23 amino acids. Germline assignment: CDR1 MDHEN and CDR2 SYDVKM. CDR3 nucleotide sequence: TGTGCCAGCAGTTTAAGCATGGTTGGGTTAGCGACAGGGAAGGAGCACGAGGATCAGCCCCAGCATTTT. As protein: CASSLSMVGLATGKEHEDQPQHF.

This sequence joins TRBV6-1 and TRBJ2-1, with 8 bases fitting TRBD1. Germline CDR1 MNHNS, CDR2 SASEGT. This CDR3 has 16 residues. Germline trimming cut 6 bases from V and 4 bases from J; bases unmatched to any gene: 11. Here the CDR3 reads CASRGTGQEKYNEQFF. CDR3 bases: TGTGCCAGCAGAGGTACGGGACAGGAAAAATACAATGAGCAGTTCTTC.

The rearrangement links TRBV7-9 to TRBJ2-5; unclear D gene. With the DNA end fitting TRBJ2-1 better, the J assignment may be wrong. CDR3 length: 12 amino acids. The V gene's germline CDR1 is SEHNR and CDR2 FQNEAQ (reference sequence). This CDR3 reads CASSEPRAGQFF. The CDR3 DNA follows: TGTGCCAGCAGCGAACCGCGTGCTGGGCAGTTCTTC.

CDR3 in DNA: TGTGCCAGCAGCTGGACTTCCTCCCCGGATACGCAGTATTTT. This encodes CASSWTSSPDTQYF. This sequence joins TRBV11-1 and TRBJ2-3, with TRBD2 as a possible D gene (5 bases). Germline CDR1 reads SGHAT; CDR2 reads FQDESV (reference sequence). The CDR3 is made up of 14 amino acids. Trimming took 4 bases from V and 6 from J, leaving 14 bases between them.

This clonotype was found a few times. This chain connects TRBV12-3 or TRBV12-4 to TRBJ2-7; 9 bases map to TRBD1. This CDR3 spans 12 amino acids. Unmatched junction bases numbered 3, after V lost 6 bases and J lost 6 bases. The CDR3 bases are TGTGCCAGCAGGAGACAGGGGGGCGAGCAGTACTTC. It is translated as CASRRQGGEQYF.

This clonotype appeared a few times. The rearrangement joins TRBV28 to TRBJ1-4; weak D call: TRBD1 (5 bases). V shed 11 bases and J shed 5 bases, with 15 bases lying between them. Germline values: CDR1 MDHEN, CDR2 SYDVKM. The CDR3 consists of 13 residues. The CDR3: CACWGSTNEKLFF. The DNA of the CDR3 is TGTGCCTGTTGGGGCAGTACCAATGAAAAACTGTTTTTT.

The CDR3 region is CSAGRGNYGYTF. The CDR3 DNA reads TGCAGTGCTGGCCGAGGCAACTATGGCTACACCTTC. This rearrangement joins TRBV20-1 to TRBJ1-2; D is unclear. Trimming took off 5 bases at V and 2 bases at J, with 9 bases between the two ends. The CDR3 length is 12 residues. From germline, CDR1 is DFQATT and CDR2 SNEGSKA (reference sequence).

The chain recombines TRBV7-9 with TRBJ1-4, with 10 bases lining up with TRBD1. V dropped 0 bases and J dropped 2; count of bases not matched to a gene: 6. The CDR3 covers 18 residues. From germline, CDR1 is SEHNR and CDR2 FQNEAQ (reference sequence). The CDR3 reads CASSLARTGGATNEKLFF. The CDR3 nucleotides are TGTGCCAGCAGCTTAGCCCGGACAGGGGGAGCGACTAATGAAAAACTGTTTTTT.

This clonotype showed up just a few times. The chain combines TRBV7-9 with TRBJ2-5; 9 bases map to TRBD2. Looked up from germline, CDR1 is SEHNR and CDR2 is FQNEAQ (reference sequence). The J segment lost 2 bases and the V segment lost 1 base, leaving 8 bases of the junction unmatched. The CDR3 is made up of 17 amino acids. CDR3 amino acids: CASSLERGAPDQETQYF. The CDR3 DNA reads TGTGCCAGCAGCTTAGAGCGGGGGGCCCCAGATCAAGAGACCCAGTACTTC.

A word on this clonotype: A much larger clone lies a single base off, so this may be a read error. The J gene is TRBJ2-5, the V gene TRBV28; 10 bases fit TRBD1. J gave up 5 bases and V 8 bases, and 11 bases lay outside the gene matches. The CDR3 contains 15 residues. Germline-derived CDR1 and CDR2 are MDHEN and SYDVKM. The CDR3 here is CASSAGTGDAETQYF. DNA for the CDR3: TGTGCCAGCTCAGCCGGGACAGGGGATGCTGAGACCCAGTACTTC.

The count of this clonotype is one. The rearrangement uses TRBV28 and TRBJ1-2, with 9 positions matching TRBD1. This CDR3 is 14 amino acids long. V dropped 5 bases and J dropped 2; count of bases not matched to a gene: 3. The germline V gene encodes CDR1 MDHEN and CDR2 SYDVKM. The CDR3 nucleotides read TGTGCCAGCAGTACACAGGGGGCCAACTATGGCTACACCTTC. Translation gives CASSTQGANYGYTF.